The text below deals with one TCR beta chain. Its specificity is unknown. These data come from a study of cytomegalovirus exposure and HLA in healthy donors. Whole-study results and caveats: There were 150 to 200 TCR beta chains listed as cytomegalovirus-associated. Fewer N-insertions (relative to the roughly 630-donor mean) were reportedly seen in an Asian-associated ancestry cluster in a later analysis.

The PCR employed 60 Vbeta primers together with 13 Jbeta primers. The repertoire was sequenced with immunoSEQ multiplex PCR; TCRdb's copy has only in-frame clones and lacks some. This table holds 150,000 to 200,000 clones, roughly 80% found once. The V and J ends lost 6 bases and 3 bases, in that order; junction bases with no gene match: 8. Germline values: CDR1 MNHEY, CDR2 SVGAGI. The CDR3 extends over 15 amino acids. Sequenced: PBMCs. This clonotype was obtained from a male donor in good health and CMV-seronegative. The chain employs TRBV6-5 and TRBJ1-2; TRBD1 matches at 9 bases. CDR3 loop: CASRPWTGDDYGYTF. CDR3 sequence (DNA): TGTGCCAGCAGGCCCTGGACAGGGGACGACTATGGCTACACCTTC.